This passage covers 20 T cell receptor beta chains from one sample sequenced in a study of T cells in Graves' hyperthyroidism and ophthalmopathy. Researchers took RNA transcripts and amplified the TCR beta CDR3 regions from them. When the TCR CDR3 underwent first-round RT-PCR, the HTBI primer set was used. One entry per CDR3 protein, called by TCRdb with MiXCR from the multiplex PCR reads. In the table there are over 400,000 distinct CDR3 sequences, over 12% of which are singletons. Specimen: blood. Every receptor here comes from a young man with Graves' ophthalmopathy.

In its sample, this clonotype was seen many times. The V and J genes are TRBV5-1 and TRBJ2-3; no definite D call. CDR3 length equals 14 residues. In germline, CDR1 is SGHRS, CDR2 YFSETQ. V lost 1 base, J lost 0 bases, and 6 bases lay in between. The CDR3 is CASSLPSSTDTQYF. The CDR3 DNA sequence: TGCGCCAGCAGCTTGCCCAGCAGCACAGATACGCAGTATTTT.

In this sample, this clonotype turned up a few times. The chain is built from TRBV20-1 and TRBJ2-2; D might be TRBD1 or TRBD2, each matching 5 bases. The germline V gene has CDR1 DFQATT and CDR2 SNEGSKA (reference sequence). This CDR3 spans 13 amino acids. Trimming took 7 bases from V and 2 from J, leaving 11 bases between them. CDR3 residues: CSVVGENTGELFF. The CDR3 DNA follows: TGCAGTGTAGTGGGGGAAAACACCGGGGAGCTGTTTTTT.

The chain is built from TRBV10-1 and TRBJ1-2, with D tentatively TRBD1 (5 bases). The CDR3 is 15 amino acids. Trimming left V 0 bases short and J 8 bases short, with 16 bases between. Looked up from germline, CDR1 is WNHNN and CDR2 is SYGVQD (reference sequence). The CDR3 sequence: CASSESQGSAGGYTF. The CDR3 nucleotides read TGCGCCAGCAGTGAGTCCCAGGGTTCCGCGGGCGGCTACACCTTC.

This clonotype was counted ten times or more. The V call is TRBV20-1, the J call TRBJ2-7, with TRBD1 as a possible D gene (7 bases). Deletions cut 6 bases from V and 3 bases from J, with 18 bases between. This CDR3 is 14 amino acids long. Germline lookup yields CDR1 DFQATT and CDR2 SNEGSKA (reference sequence). The CDR3 DNA reads as TGCAGTGCAACTATGGGGGGACAGCTCTACGAGCAGTACTTC. Its protein is CSATMGGQLYEQYF.

This clonotype was seen only a few times. The DNA for the CDR3 is TGTGCCAGCAGCAAACAGGTCGACGGAGAGACCCAGTACTTC. The encoded protein is CASSKQVDGETQYF. The chain combines TRBV4-2 with TRBJ2-5; possible D gene TRBD1, 5 bases. The V end lost 5 bases, the J end lost 4 bases, and 14 bases lay between the germline ends. Germline values: CDR1 LGHNA, CDR2 YNFKEQ. This CDR3 is built from 14 residues.

This clonotype was seen repeatedly, ten times or more. The chain combines TRBV13 with TRBJ2-7; the match to TRBD2 covers 12 bases. V was clipped by 5 bases and J by 0 bases; unmatched bases: 8. Germline CDR1 reads PRHDT; CDR2 reads FYEKMQ (reference sequence). This CDR3 has 17 amino acids. The CDR3 bases are TGTGCCAGCAGCCCGCCCGCGACTAGCGGGAGCTCCTACGAGCAGTACTTC. Translation: CASSPPATSGSSYEQYF.

This clonotype occurred many times. J is TRBJ2-7 and V is TRBV5-1, with 11 bases fitting TRBD2. Germline loops: CDR1 SGHRS, CDR2 YFSETQ. V trimming: 5 bases; J trimming: 5 bases; junction bases outside the gene matches: 3. The CDR3 spans 13 residues. The CDR3 nucleotides are TGCGCCAGCAGAACTAGCGGGAGCAACGAGCAGTACTTC. This encodes CASRTSGSNEQYF. The variable domain in full, with the rest retrieved from reference TRBV5-1 and TRBJ2-7, is KAGVTQTPRYLIKTRGQQVTLSCSPISGHRSVSWYQQTPGQGLQFLFEYFSETQRNKGNFPGRFSGRQFSNSRSEMNVSTLELGDSALYLCASRTSGSNEQYFGPGTRLTVT.

In nucleotides, the CDR3 is TGTGCCACCACAGGGACAGGAAACACTGAAGCTTTCTTT. This codes for CATTGTGNTEAFF. This chain uses TRBV24-1 with TRBJ1-1, with TRBD1 matching over 8 bases. In germline, CDR1 is KGHDR, CDR2 SFDVKD. V lost 8 bases to trimming and J lost 2 bases; unmatched junction nucleotides: 3. The CDR3 is 13 residues long.

The rearrangement joins TRBV4-2 to TRBJ2-3; possible D gene TRBD2, 5 bases. V lost 0 bases and J lost 3, with 10 bases in between. CDR3 length equals 15 residues. Germline-derived CDR1 and CDR2 are LGHNA and YNFKEQ. DNA of the CDR3: TGTGCCAGCAGCCAAGACGCGGGCGCGACAGATACGCAGTATTTT. The encoded protein is CASSQDAGATDTQYF.

V usage is TRBV5-5 and J usage is TRBJ2-7, with 10 bases lining up with TRBD2. CDR1 SGHKS and CDR2 YYEKEE come from the germline V gene (reference sequence). This CDR3 contains 14 residues. V gave up 4 bases and J gave up 2 bases; unmatched junction bases: 3. For the CDR3, the DNA is TGTGCCAGCAGCACGGGACTAGCGACCTACGAGCAGTACTTC. Protein sequence: CASSTGLATYEQYF.

In this sample, this clonotype turned up many times. J is TRBJ2-3 and V is TRBV7-9; D ambiguous. The length of the CDR3 is 13 residues. CDR1 is SEHNR, CDR2 FQNEAQ, per germline (reference sequence). V was clipped by 0 bases and J by 4 bases, with 5 bases between them. DNA for the CDR3: TGTGCCAGCAGCTTAGCGGGTTCAGATACGCAGTATTTT. This gives the protein CASSLAGSDTQYF.

The rearrangement joins TRBV2 to TRBJ2-5, with 12 bases that match TRBD2. CDR1 and CDR2 from the germline V gene are SNHLY and FYNNEI. The CDR3 is 16 amino acids. With 3 bases clipped from V and 3 bases from J, the junction kept 5 bases outside the gene matches. CDR3 sequence: CASSEETSGGEETQYF. The CDR3, as DNA: TGTGCCAGCAGTGAGGAGACTAGCGGGGGCGAAGAGACCCAGTACTTC. Full variable domain (outside the CDR3, taken from reference TRBV2 and TRBJ2-5): EPEVTQTPSHQVTQMGQEVILRCVPISNHLYFYWYRQILGQKVEFLVSFYNNEISEKSEIFDDQFSVERPDGSNFTLKIRSTKLEDSAMYFCASSEETSGGEETQYFGPGTRLLVL.

This clonotype was recorded many times. The chain recombines TRBV12-3 or TRBV12-4 with TRBJ2-7; 9 nucleotides agree with TRBD1. The J segment lost 5 bases and the V segment lost 2 bases, leaving 4 bases of the junction unmatched. The length of the CDR3 is 14 residues. CDR3 region: CASSLSTGGNEQYF. The CDR3 DNA reads TGTGCCAGCAGTTTATCGACAGGGGGGAACGAGCAGTACTTC.

This clonotype was observed at least ten times. The chain carries TRBV20-1 and TRBJ1-6, with D unresolved. From germline, CDR1 is DFQATT and CDR2 SNEGSKA (reference sequence). The length of the CDR3 is 18 residues. V shed 0 bases and J shed 0 bases, with 15 bases lying between them. The CDR3 here is CSARDLPGTSSYNSPLHF. In DNA, the CDR3 is TGCAGTGCTAGAGATCTTCCGGGCACGAGCTCCTATAATTCACCCCTCCACTTT.

This clonotype was picked up a small number of times. The chain combines TRBV15 with TRBJ1-3; TRBD1 is a possible D gene (5 bases). Trimming cost V 5 bases and J 5 bases, with 16 bases left between them. The CDR3 covers 15 residues. Germline V gene sequence: CDR1 LNHNV, CDR2 YYDKDF (reference sequence). The CDR3 coding sequence is TGTGCCACCAGCCCCAGCCCAGGGAGCAGAAACACCATATATTTT. Protein: CATSPSPGSRNTIYF.

In its sample, this clonotype was seen many times. J is TRBJ2-5 and V is TRBV11-2; 7 nucleotides match TRBD1. V lost 4 bases, J lost 4 bases, and 6 bases stayed unmatched. The CDR3 is made up of 14 amino acids. In germline, CDR1 is SGHAT, CDR2 FQNNGV. CDR3 in amino acids: CASSSDRARETQYF. Here the CDR3 DNA reads TGTGCCAGCAGCTCAGACAGGGCCAGAGAGACCCAGTACTTC.

At least ten counts were recorded for this clonotype. The chain carries TRBV11-3 and TRBJ1-1; D call uncertain. Deletions cut 3 bases from V and 1 base from J, with 6 bases between. Per the germline V gene, CDR1 is SGHNT and CDR2 is YENEEA. The CDR3 length is 13 residues. CDR3 in amino acids: CASSFRSNTEAFF. In DNA form, the CDR3 reads TGTGCCAGCAGCTTCAGATCGAACACTGAAGCTTTCTTT.

This clonotype was seen ten or more times. The chain combines TRBV6-1 with TRBJ2-1; possible D gene TRBD2, 5 bases. The V end was cut by 7 bases, the J end by 7 bases, with 20 bases between. The CDR3 spans 15 residues. Per germline, CDR1 MNHNS and CDR2 SASEGT. The CDR3 is CASNHLGLAGNEQFF. The CDR3 region has the DNA TGTGCCAGCAACCACCTCGGGCTAGCTGGGAATGAGCAGTTCTTC.

This rearrangement joins TRBV7-8 to TRBJ2-5, with unresolved D. Germline values: CDR1 SGHVS, CDR2 FQNEAQ. The germline V and J ends were trimmed by 5 bases and 5 bases, with 24 bases remaining between them. The CDR3 runs 17 residues. The CDR3 protein is CASSPIWLDRMEETQYF. The CDR3 DNA sequence: TGTGCCAGCAGCCCTATATGGTTGGACCGAATGGAGGAGACCCAGTACTTC.

The V call is TRBV6-4, the J call TRBJ2-2; 9 bases fit TRBD1. J was trimmed by 4 bases and V by 4 bases; bases with no gene match: 10. CDR3 size: 17 residues. The V gene's germline CDR1 is MRHNA and CDR2 SNTAGT. CDR3 in DNA: TGTGCCAGCAGTGCCCTCCCGGGACAGGGCGGCACCGGGGAGCTGTTTTTT. Its protein is CASSALPGQGGTGELFF.